This T cell receptor beta chain was observed in a study of Graves' ophthalmopathy and Graves' hyperthyroidism. Study-wide results and caveats: The model reached approximately 67% sensitivity and 72.22% specificity for predicting ophthalmopathy progression.

Using RNA transcripts, the TCR beta CDR3 regions were amplified. The first round was an RT-PCR with HTBI primers, and the second round was a multiplex PCR. TCRdb used MiXCR to reprocess the multiplex PCR reads, holding one entry per CDR3 protein. In the table there are roughly 400,000 distinct CDR3 sequences, 18% of which are singletons. The CDR3 covers 14 residues. V lost 3 bases to trimming and J lost 1 base; unmatched junction nucleotides: 1. Many counts were recorded for this clonotype. The antigen remains unidentified. Under 3 months in duration, the ophthalmopathy in affected donors had moderate-to-severe activity, CAS ≥3 and NOSPECS ≥4.

The TCR sequence derives from a woman between 18 and 29 years old with Graves' ophthalmopathy. Sequenced: peripheral blood. V is TRBV12-3 or TRBV12-4 and J is TRBJ1-1; the match to TRBD1 covers 8 bases. The CDR3 bases are TGTGCCAGCAGTTTGACAGGGGCGAACACTGAAGCTTTCTTT. Translation: CASSLTGANTEAFF.